This entry describes one T cell receptor beta chain. CDR1 is MDHEN and CDR2 is SYDVKM in the germline V gene. The CDR3 runs 14 residues. Trimming pared 5 bases from V and 8 bases from J, leaving 18 bases between. The sample is drawn from a study of cytomegalovirus exposure and HLA in healthy donors. Study as a whole: A preliminary data release comprised tens of millions of unique TCRs obtained from HLA-typed donors.

A multiplex PCR was run with 60 Vbeta primers and 13 Jbeta primers. Data came from immunoSEQ multiplex PCR; TCRdb stores just in-frame clones and leaves some out. The sample holds 110,000 to 150,000 clones, roughly 79% seen once. The sequenced sample was PBMCs. The gene calls are TRBV28 and TRBJ1-2; D remains ambiguous. The TCR was taken from a male donor in good health and CMV-seronegative. CDR3 protein: CASSAGGGQEGYTF. The CDR3 DNA sequence: TGTGCCAGCAGTGCGGGTGGAGGGCAGGAGGGCTACACCTTC.